This T cell receptor (beta chain) was observed in a study of CD8+ T cells in alopecia areata. The V segment lost 7 bases and the J segment 5 bases; nucleotides outside the gene matches: 14. The CDR3 sequence is 18 residues long. From germline, CDR1 is SGHTA and CDR2 FQGNSA. Extraction and reverse transcription of RNA yielded cDNA as the sequencing template. Sequenced by immunoSEQ multiplex PCR; TCRdb stores in-frame clones only, minus some. There are a few hundred thousand clones in the sample; approximately 72% occur only once, and 0.95% to 1.5% lies in the top ten. Treatment specified: oral pan-JAK inhibitor, 5-10 mg twice daily. Specimens obtained from alopecia areata patients comprised lesional scalp punch biopsies and peripheral blood.

This receptor was taken from a human donor with alopecia areata. The J gene is TRBJ2-1, the V gene TRBV7-2; 13 bases line up with TRBD2. The source was CD4+ T cells sorted from blood, collected between weeks 43 and 45, from a patient treated with tofacitinib. CDR3 sequence: CASIRGLAGTTRHNEQFF. The CDR3 DNA reads TGTGCCAGCATCAGGGGACTAGCGGGGACAACCAGACACAATGAGCAGTTCTTC. Looking up the rest from reference TRBV7-2 and TRBJ2-1 gives the full variable domain: GAGVSQSPSNKVTEKGKDVELRCDPISGHTALYWYRQSLGQGLEFLIYFQGNSAPDKSGLPSDRFSAERTGGSVSTLTIQRTQQEDSAVYLCASIRGLAGTTRHNEQFFGPGTRLTVL.